This T cell receptor (beta chain) was observed in a study of response to subunit inactivated influenza vaccine (dated by TCRdb to the late 2010s). At the level of the whole study: The study used deep quantitative T cell receptor repertoire profiling to track responses to a trivalent subunit inactivated influenza vaccine.

Preparation of the library involved RT-PCR. TCRdb names Illumina HiSeq 2500 as the instrument used. The public reads were run again by TCRdb, first through fastp at Q25 and then through MiXCR, and only productive beta chains were kept. Rows matching on CDR3 protein sequence are summarized as one entry with the most common DNA and genes. A total of around 250,000 distinct CDR3 sequences appear in this sample, more than 10% of them only once. The ten largest clones represent 7.5% to 10% of the sample. The CDR3 runs 16 residues from the cysteine to the phenylalanine. The sequence is cut down to CDR3 DNA, 48 bases in frame from base 1. The germline V end is reduced by 4 bases and the J end by 5 bases; junction bases left unmatched: 10. The germline V gene yields SGHVS for CDR1 and FNYEAQ for CDR2. Overall results and qualifications from the work: It was suggested by the authors that each seasonal influenza vaccination may recruit only a limited number of new T cells.

This clonotype was observed many times. The clone's antigen remains unknown. Per-base quality was not reported, and no clone a single base away is much larger than it. The rearranged segments are TRBV7-6 and TRBJ2-1; TRBD2 agrees with 8 junctional bases. The sample in question was non-naive T cells sorted from PBMCs, obtained about 14 days before vaccination. According to the study, the label for this sample's cell subset or site signals: memory T cell fraction. The TCR comes from a man aged 45-65 years who received an inactivated influenza vaccine. Donor details come from another sample of the same person, matched by shared clones. The DNA is as follows: TGTGCCAGCAGCTCACGCAAAAGCGGGGGCCACAATGAGCAGTTCTTC. This gives the protein CASSSRKSGGHNEQFF.